A single sample gave rise to the 9 T cell receptor beta chains below, sequenced in a study of T cells after yellow fever vaccination. TCRdb re-analysed the 5' RACE reads in MiXCR, keeping a single row per CDR3 protein. The sample carries 250,000 to 300,000 distinct CDR3 sequences, around 5.2% recorded once. The sequencing here drew on CD4+ T cells sorted from PBMCs, taken on the day of the yellow fever booster vaccination. The origin of the receptors is a man younger than 35 who received the YFV17D yellow fever vaccine.

This clonotype was seen a few times. CDR3 sequence (DNA): TGTGCCAGCAGCCAGGCCCTCGACTCTGGAAACACCATATATTTT. It codes for CASSQALDSGNTIYF. V is TRBV3-1 and J is TRBJ1-3; no reliable D call. This CDR3 is built from 15 residues. V was cut by 3 bases and J by 0 bases, with 9 bases left in between. Germline CDR1 reads LGHDT; CDR2 reads YNNKEL (reference sequence).

The chain couples TRBV5-5 to TRBJ1-1, with a tentative D call TRBD1 (5 bases). CDR1 and CDR2 from the germline V gene are SGHKS and YYEKEE (reference sequence). Trimming pared 4 bases from V and 0 bases from J, leaving 10 bases between. The CDR3 contains 14 residues. CDR3 DNA sequence: TGTGCCAGCAGCCAGGGACCGATGAACACTGAAGCTTTCTTT. Protein sequence: CASSQGPMNTEAFF.

This clonotype turned up a few times. The gene calls are TRBV3-1 and TRBJ2-3, with 7 positions matching TRBD2. The V and J ends lost 4 bases and 5 bases, in that order; junction bases with no gene match: 6. The V gene's germline CDR1 is LGHDT and CDR2 YNNKEL (reference sequence). This CDR3 region has 14 residues. The CDR3 here is CASSRTAGEDTQYF. DNA of the CDR3: TGTGCCAGCAGCCGTACCGCGGGGGAAGATACGCAGTATTTT.

V gene TRBV2 combines with J gene TRBJ1-5; 8 nucleotides match TRBD1. The trim removed 8 bases at V and 0 bases at J, leaving 15 bases unmatched. Germline V CDR1 and CDR2: SNHLY, FYNNEI. This CDR3 is 18 amino acids long. The CDR3 DNA reads TGTGCCAGCGGAAACCCCCGGGACAGGACATATAGCAATCAGCCCCAGCATTTT. Translated, it gives CASGNPRDRTYSNQPQHF.

This clonotype was detected many times. This chain links TRBV5-6 with TRBJ2-1; 7 bases are shared with TRBD1. Germline assignment: CDR1 SGHDT and CDR2 YYEEEE. Losses at the gene ends were 2 bases for V and 5 bases for J; bases not matched to a gene: 10. This CDR3 is 16 amino acids long. The CDR3 is CASSFHPTGINNEQFF. The CDR3, as DNA: TGTGCCAGCAGCTTTCATCCGACAGGGATCAACAATGAGCAGTTCTTC.

This clonotype was seen a few times. The rearrangement joins TRBV10-3 to TRBJ1-1; tentative D call: TRBD1 (5 bases). Trimming pared 7 bases from V and 1 base from J, leaving 13 bases between. The CDR3 consists of 14 residues. Germline CDR1 reads ENHRY; CDR2 reads SYGVKD. This chain's CDR3 is CAITVGGTNTEAFF. CDR3 nucleotide sequence: TGTGCCATCACCGTGGGGGGGACGAACACTGAAGCTTTCTTT.

The V and J genes are TRBV7-3 and TRBJ2-1; D remains unclear. V lost 0 bases and J 7 bases, leaving 7 bases between the germline ends. The CDR3 has 13 amino acids. From germline, CDR1 is SGHTA and CDR2 FQGTGA. CDR3 coding DNA: TGTGCCAGCAGCTTAACGAGGAGAAATGAGCAGTTCTTC. Residues: CASSLTRRNEQFF.

This clonotype was detected many times. CDR3 nucleotide sequence: TGTGCCAGCAGTTACGGGAACAGTTGGTTGAATGAGCAGTTCTTC. It codes for CASSYGNSWLNEQFF. The chain joins TRBV6-2 or TRBV6-3 to TRBJ2-1; D remains ambiguous. V dropped 2 bases and J dropped 7 bases, with 15 bases sitting between them. Germline V gives CDR1 MNHEY, CDR2 SVGEGT. The CDR3 is 15 residues long.

This chain uses TRBV6-1 with TRBJ1-1; 7 positions agree with TRBD1. Germline V gene lookup returns CDR1 MNHNS and CDR2 SASEGT. The length of the CDR3 is 16 residues. V lost 7 bases and J lost 0; bases outside the gene matches: 11. The CDR3 loop reads CASITDGQVMNTEAFF. CDR3 sequence (DNA): TGTGCCAGCATTACTGATGGACAGGTCATGAACACTGAAGCTTTCTTT.